A single sample is the source of the 5 T cell receptor beta chains below, sequenced in a study of blood T cell repertoires in COVID-19. The repertoire was sequenced with immunoSEQ multiplex PCR; TCRdb's copy has only in-frame clones and lacks some. The table has over 150,000 clones, approximately 90% seen once. The specimen was peripheral blood. These receptors all stem from a man aged 18-30 years with acute or convalescent COVID-19.

The count of this clone is one. The CDR3 region is CASSSVGQGAYEQYF. The CDR3 DNA is TGTGCCAGCAGCTCCGTAGGACAGGGGGCCTACGAGCAGTACTTC. This rearrangement joins TRBV5-6 to TRBJ2-7; 10 bases align to TRBD1. The V and J ends lost 3 bases and 2 bases, in that order; junction bases with no gene match: 5. The CDR3 is 15 residues long. Germline-derived CDR1 and CDR2 are SGHDT and YYEEEE.

The table lists this clone with a count of one. The chain carries TRBV18 and TRBJ1-1, with D tentatively TRBD1 (5 bases). V lost 1 base and J 3 bases, leaving 15 bases between the germline ends. The CDR3 sequence is 16 residues long. The germline CDR1 and CDR2 sequences are KGHSH and LQKENI. CDR3 region: CASSPQGMVVYTEAFF. CDR3 nucleotides: TGTGCCAGCTCACCACAGGGGATGGTCGTGTACACTGAAGCTTTCTTT.

Note on this clone: The germline gene is not matched at one end of the junction; a read error may be the cause. The chain uses TRBV5-1 and TRBJ1-2, with 7 bases matching TRBD1. Germline V CDR1 and CDR2: SGHRS, YFSETQ. The length of the CDR3 is 14 residues. CDR3 in amino acids: CASSLDRNNYGYTF. The CDR3 DNA reads as TGCGCCAGCAGTTTGGACAGGAATAACTATGGCTACACCTTC. The full variable domain, with the rest looked up from reference TRBV5-1 and TRBJ1-2, is KAGVTQTPRYLIKTRGQQVTLSCSPISGHRSVSWYQQTPGQGLQFLFEYFSETQRNKGNFPGRFSGRQFSNSRSEMNVSTLELGDSALYLCASSLDRNNYGYTFGSGTRLTVV.

This chain connects TRBV5-1 to TRBJ2-1; D possibly corresponds to TRBD2 (7 bases). CDR1 is SGHRS and CDR2 is YFSETQ in the germline V gene. V lost 7 bases to trimming and J lost 2 bases, with 19 bases between them. The CDR3 consists of 16 residues. CDR3 DNA: TGCGCCAGCTACAGGTGGACGGGGGGCCCCTACAATGAGCAGTTCTTC. Residues: CASYRWTGGPYNEQFF.

The chain couples TRBV6-5 to TRBJ1-1; D is perhaps TRBD1 (6 bases). The V end was cut by 7 bases, the J end by 0 bases, with 12 bases between. The CDR3 runs 14 residues. From germline, CDR1 is MNHEY and CDR2 SVGAGI. The CDR3 bases are TGTGCCAGCATCGTCGGACAGTTGAACACTGAAGCTTTCTTT. Translated, it gives CASIVGQLNTEAFF.